A single sample is the source of the 5 T cell receptor beta chains below, sequenced in a study of blood T cell repertoires in COVID-19. Sequencing used immunoSEQ multiplex PCR; TCRdb keeps in-frame clones, though not all of them. The sample has around 300,000 clones, 88% seen once; the top ten hold 5%. The sequenced sample was PBMCs or T cells enriched from blood (not recorded which). The receptor source for this set is a man between 25 and 39 years old who had recovered from COVID-19.

This chain uses TRBV5-1 with TRBJ2-1, with 8 bases identical to TRBD2. The V segment lost 4 bases and the J segment 8 bases; nucleotides outside the gene matches: 8. Germline assignment: CDR1 SGHRS and CDR2 YFSETQ. The CDR3 is made up of 14 amino acids. The CDR3 here is CASSGGLEVDEQFF. CDR3 DNA: TGCGCCAGCAGCGGGGGACTAGAGGTCGATGAGCAGTTCTTC.

The chain carries TRBV11-2 and TRBJ1-2, with D possibly matching TRBD1 (6 bases). V was clipped by 1 base and J by 4 bases, with 19 bases between them. CDR1 SGHAT and CDR2 FQNNGV come from the germline V gene. CDR3 length equals 17 residues. DNA for the CDR3: TGTGCCAGCAGCTTAGGGGCGGACAGACTGAATCCCTATGGCTACACCTTC. Its translation is CASSLGADRLNPYGYTF.

This clone was picked up a small number of times. This CDR3 is CASSPSGGDYNEQFF. As DNA, the CDR3 is TGTGCCAGCAGCCCGAGCGGGGGGGACTACAATGAGCAGTTCTTC. This rearrangement joins TRBV11-3 to TRBJ2-1; 10 bases align to TRBD2. Trimming at V came to 5 bases and at J to 3 bases, leaving 4 bases not matched to a gene. The CDR3 extends over 15 amino acids. Germline values: CDR1 SGHNT, CDR2 YENEEA.

This sequence joins TRBV5-8 and TRBJ2-7; 8 bases match TRBD1. The V segment lost 4 bases and the J segment 2 bases; nucleotides outside the gene matches: 8. Per the germline V gene, CDR1 is SGHTS and CDR2 is YDEGEE. This CDR3 is built from 15 residues. The CDR3 loop is CASSGTGGFPYEQYF. The DNA for the CDR3 is TGTGCCAGCAGCGGAACAGGGGGATTTCCCTACGAGCAGTACTTC. Filled out from reference TRBV5-8 and TRBJ2-7, the complete variable domain reads EAGVTQSPTHLIKTRGQQATLRCSPISGHTSVYWYQQALGLGLQFLLWYDEGEERNRGNFPPRFSGRQFPNYSSELNVNALELEDSALYLCASSGTGGFPYEQYFGPGTRLTVT.

The count of this clone is one. This chain uses TRBV11-1 with TRBJ1-1, with 8 bases lining up with TRBD1. This CDR3 has 16 amino acids. CDR1 and CDR2 (germline): SGHAT, FQDESV (reference sequence). Trimming removed 5 bases from V and 4 bases from J; junction bases left unmatched: 12. The CDR3 reads CASSPQQGAGSTEAFF. Written as DNA, the CDR3 is TGTGCCAGCAGCCCTCAGCAGGGGGCCGGGAGCACTGAAGCTTTCTTT.